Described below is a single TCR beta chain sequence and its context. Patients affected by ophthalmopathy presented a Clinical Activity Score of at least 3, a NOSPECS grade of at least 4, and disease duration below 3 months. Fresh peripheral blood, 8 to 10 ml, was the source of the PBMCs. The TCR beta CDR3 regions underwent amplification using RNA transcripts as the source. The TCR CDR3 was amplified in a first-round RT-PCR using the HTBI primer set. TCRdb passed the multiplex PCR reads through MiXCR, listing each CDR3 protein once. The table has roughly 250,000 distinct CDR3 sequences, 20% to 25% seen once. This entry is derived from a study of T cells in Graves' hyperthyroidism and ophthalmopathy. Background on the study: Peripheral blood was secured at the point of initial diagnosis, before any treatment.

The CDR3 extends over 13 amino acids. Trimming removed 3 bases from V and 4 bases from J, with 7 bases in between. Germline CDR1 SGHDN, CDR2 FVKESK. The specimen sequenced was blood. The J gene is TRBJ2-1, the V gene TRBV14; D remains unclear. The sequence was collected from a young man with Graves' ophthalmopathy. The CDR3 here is CASSHHGYNEQFF. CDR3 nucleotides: TGTGCCAGCAGCCATCACGGGTACAATGAGCAGTTCTTC.